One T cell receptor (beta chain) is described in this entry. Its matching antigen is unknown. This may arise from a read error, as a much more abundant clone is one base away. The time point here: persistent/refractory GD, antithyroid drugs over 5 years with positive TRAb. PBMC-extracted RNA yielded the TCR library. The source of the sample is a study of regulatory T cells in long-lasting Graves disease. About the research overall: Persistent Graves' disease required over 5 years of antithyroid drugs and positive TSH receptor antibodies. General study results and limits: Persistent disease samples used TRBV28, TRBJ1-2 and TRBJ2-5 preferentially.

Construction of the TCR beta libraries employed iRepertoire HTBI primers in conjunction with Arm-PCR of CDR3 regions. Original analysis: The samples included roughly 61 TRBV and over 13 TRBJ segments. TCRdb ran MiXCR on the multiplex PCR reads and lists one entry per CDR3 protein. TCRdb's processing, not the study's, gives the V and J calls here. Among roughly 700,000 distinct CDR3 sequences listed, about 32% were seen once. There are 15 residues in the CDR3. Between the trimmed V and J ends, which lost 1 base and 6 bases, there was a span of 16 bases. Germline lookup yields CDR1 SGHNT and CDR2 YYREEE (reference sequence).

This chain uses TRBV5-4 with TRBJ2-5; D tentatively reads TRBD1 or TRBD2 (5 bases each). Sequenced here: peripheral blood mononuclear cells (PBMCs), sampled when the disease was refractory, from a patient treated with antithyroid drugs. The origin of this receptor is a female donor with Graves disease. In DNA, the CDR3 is TGTGCCAGCAGCTTGTGGGGAGACGGACAAAAGACCCAGTACTTC. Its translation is CASSLWGDGQKTQYF.